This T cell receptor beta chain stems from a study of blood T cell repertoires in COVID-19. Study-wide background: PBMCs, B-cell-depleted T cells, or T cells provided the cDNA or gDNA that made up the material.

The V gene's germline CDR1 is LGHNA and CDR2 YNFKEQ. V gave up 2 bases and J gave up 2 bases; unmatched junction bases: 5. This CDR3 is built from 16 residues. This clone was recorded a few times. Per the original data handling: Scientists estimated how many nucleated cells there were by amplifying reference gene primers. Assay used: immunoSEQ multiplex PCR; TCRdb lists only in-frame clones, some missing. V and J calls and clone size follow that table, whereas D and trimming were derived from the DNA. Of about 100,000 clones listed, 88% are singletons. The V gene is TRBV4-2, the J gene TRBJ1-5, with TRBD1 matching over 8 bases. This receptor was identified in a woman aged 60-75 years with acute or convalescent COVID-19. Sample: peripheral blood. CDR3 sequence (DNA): TGTGCCAGCAGCCAACCGGACAGGGATGGCAATCAGCCCCAGCATTTT. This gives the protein CASSQPDRDGNQPQHF.